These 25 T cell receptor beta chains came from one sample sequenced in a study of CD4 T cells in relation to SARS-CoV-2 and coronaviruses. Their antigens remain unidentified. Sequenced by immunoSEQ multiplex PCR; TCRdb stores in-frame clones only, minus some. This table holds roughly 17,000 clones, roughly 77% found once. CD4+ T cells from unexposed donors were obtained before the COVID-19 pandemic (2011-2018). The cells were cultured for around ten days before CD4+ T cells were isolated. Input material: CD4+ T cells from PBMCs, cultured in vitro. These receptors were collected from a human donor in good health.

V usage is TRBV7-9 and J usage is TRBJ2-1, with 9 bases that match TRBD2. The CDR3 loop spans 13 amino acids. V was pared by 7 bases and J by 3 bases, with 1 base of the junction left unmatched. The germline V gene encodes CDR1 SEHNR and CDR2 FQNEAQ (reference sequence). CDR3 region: CASIAGDYNEQFF. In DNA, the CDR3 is TGTGCCAGCATAGCGGGAGACTACAATGAGCAGTTCTTC.

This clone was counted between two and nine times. The CDR3 region is CASSLAGQGHEQYF. CDR3 in DNA: TGCGCCAGCAGCTTGGCGGGACAGGGCCACGAGCAGTACTTC. J is TRBJ2-7 and V is TRBV5-1, with TRBD1 identical over 9 bases. Looked up from germline, CDR1 is SGHRS and CDR2 is YFSETQ. The V gene end was trimmed by 0 bases and the J gene end by 5 bases; junction bases not matched to a gene: 3. This CDR3 has 14 residues.

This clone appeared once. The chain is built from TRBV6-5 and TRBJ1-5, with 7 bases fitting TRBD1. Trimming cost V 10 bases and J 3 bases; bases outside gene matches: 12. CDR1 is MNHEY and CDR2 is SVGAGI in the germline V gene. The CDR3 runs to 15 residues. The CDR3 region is CATQGGGQFNQPQHF. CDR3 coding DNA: TGTGCCACTCAGGGGGGGGGACAGTTCAATCAGCCCCAGCATTTT.

The CDR3 is CASSSQGGTGELFF. In DNA, the CDR3 is TGTGCCAGCAGCTCGCAGGGGGGTACCGGGGAGCTGTTTTTT. V is TRBV5-6 and J is TRBJ2-2; tentatively, D is TRBD1 (7 bases). The CDR3 consists of 14 residues. CDR1 SGHDT and CDR2 YYEEEE come from the germline V gene. The V gene lost 3 bases and the J gene lost 5 bases, with 11 bases spanning the gap.

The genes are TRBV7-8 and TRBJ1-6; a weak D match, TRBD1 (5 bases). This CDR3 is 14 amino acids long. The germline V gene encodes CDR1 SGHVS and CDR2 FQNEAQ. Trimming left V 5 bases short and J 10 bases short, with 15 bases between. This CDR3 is CASSPRRGRSPLHF. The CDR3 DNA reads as TGTGCCAGCAGCCCCCGAAGGGGTAGATCACCCCTCCACTTT.

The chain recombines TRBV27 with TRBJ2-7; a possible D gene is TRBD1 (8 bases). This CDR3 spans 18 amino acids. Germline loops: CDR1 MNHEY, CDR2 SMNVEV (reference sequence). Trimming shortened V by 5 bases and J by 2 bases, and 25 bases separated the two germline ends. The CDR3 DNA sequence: TGTGCCAGCAGTACCTCAGGGGGCGGGGGTACGGGTGCCTACGAGCAGTACTTC. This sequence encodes CASSTSGGGGTGAYEQYF.

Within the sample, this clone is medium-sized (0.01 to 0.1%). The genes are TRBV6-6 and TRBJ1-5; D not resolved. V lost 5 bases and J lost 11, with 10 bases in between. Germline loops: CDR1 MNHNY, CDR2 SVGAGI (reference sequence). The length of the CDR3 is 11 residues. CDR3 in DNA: TGTGCCAGCAGTGATAGGTGGGCCCAGCATTTT. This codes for CASSDRWAQHF.

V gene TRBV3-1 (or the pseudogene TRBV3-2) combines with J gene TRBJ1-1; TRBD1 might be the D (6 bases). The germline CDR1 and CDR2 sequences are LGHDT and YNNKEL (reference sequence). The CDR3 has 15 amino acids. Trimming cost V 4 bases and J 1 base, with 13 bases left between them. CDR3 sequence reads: CASSPRDRRNTEAFF. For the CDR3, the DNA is TGTGCCAGCAGCCCAAGAGACAGGAGGAACACTGAAGCTTTCTTT.

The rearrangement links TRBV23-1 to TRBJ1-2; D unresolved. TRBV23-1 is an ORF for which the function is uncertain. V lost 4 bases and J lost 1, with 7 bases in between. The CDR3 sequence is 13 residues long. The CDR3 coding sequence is TGCGCCAGCAGTCCGACATTTAACTATGGCTACACCTTC. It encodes CASSPTFNYGYTF.

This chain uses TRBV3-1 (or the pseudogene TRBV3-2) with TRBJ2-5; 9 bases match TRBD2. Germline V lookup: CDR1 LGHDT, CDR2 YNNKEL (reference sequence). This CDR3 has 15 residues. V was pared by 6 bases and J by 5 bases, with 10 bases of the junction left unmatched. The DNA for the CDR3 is TGTGCCAGCAGAATAGCGGGAGATTCGAGGGAGACCCAGTACTTC. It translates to CASRIAGDSRETQYF.

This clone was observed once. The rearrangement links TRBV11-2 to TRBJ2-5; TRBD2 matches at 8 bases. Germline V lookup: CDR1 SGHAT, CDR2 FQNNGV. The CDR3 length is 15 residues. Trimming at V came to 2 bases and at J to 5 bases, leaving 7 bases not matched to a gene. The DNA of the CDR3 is TGTGCCAGCAGCTTATCGACGGGAGGGTCGGAGACCCAGTACTTC. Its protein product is CASSLSTGGSETQYF.

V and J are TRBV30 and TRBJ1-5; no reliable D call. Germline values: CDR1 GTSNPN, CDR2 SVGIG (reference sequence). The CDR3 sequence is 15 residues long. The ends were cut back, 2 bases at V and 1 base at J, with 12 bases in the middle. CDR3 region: CAWSLGNKSNQPQHF. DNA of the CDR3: TGTGCCTGGAGTTTGGGGAATAAGAGCAATCAGCCCCAGCATTTT.

The CDR3, as DNA: TGCGCCAGCAGCTTGGCCGGGCTAGCGACTGAGCAGTTCTTC. It encodes CASSLAGLATEQFF. V usage is TRBV5-1 and J usage is TRBJ2-1; tentatively, D is TRBD2 (6 bases). CDR3 size: 14 residues. Per germline, CDR1 SGHRS and CDR2 YFSETQ. V shed 0 bases and J shed 9 bases, with 13 bases lying between them. Full variable domain (remainder filled in from reference TRBV5-1 and TRBJ2-1): KAGVTQTPRYLIKTRGQQVTLSCSPISGHRSVSWYQQTPGQGLQFLFEYFSETQRNKGNFPGRFSGRQFSNSRSEMNVSTLELGDSALYLCASSLAGLATEQFFGPGTRLTVL.

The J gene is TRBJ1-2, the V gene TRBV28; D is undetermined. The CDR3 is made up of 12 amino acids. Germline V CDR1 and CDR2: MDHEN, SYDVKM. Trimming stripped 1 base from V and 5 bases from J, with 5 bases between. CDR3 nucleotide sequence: TGTGCCAGCAGTTTATCTGGGTATGGCTACACCTTC. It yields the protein CASSLSGYGYTF.

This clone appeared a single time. CDR3 bases: TGTGCCAGCAGCCTCCGCGAACAGGGAACAGATACGCAGTATTTT. It encodes CASSLREQGTDTQYF. This rearrangement joins TRBV6-5 to TRBJ2-3; possible D gene TRBD1, 6 bases. In germline, CDR1 is MNHEY, CDR2 SVGAGI. V was pared by 6 bases and J by 3 bases, with 16 bases between. The CDR3 extends over 15 amino acids.

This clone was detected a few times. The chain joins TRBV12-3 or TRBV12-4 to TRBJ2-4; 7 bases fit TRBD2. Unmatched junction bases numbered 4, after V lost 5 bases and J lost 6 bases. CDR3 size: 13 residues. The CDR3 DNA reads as TGTGCCAGCAGTCCGACTAGCAGAAACATTCAGTACTTC. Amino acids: CASSPTSRNIQYF.

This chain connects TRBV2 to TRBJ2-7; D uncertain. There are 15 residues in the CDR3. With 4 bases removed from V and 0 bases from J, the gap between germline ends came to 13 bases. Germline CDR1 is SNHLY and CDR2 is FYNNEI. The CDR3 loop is CASSGLGQHSYEQYF. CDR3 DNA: TGTGCCAGCAGTGGTCTAGGGCAGCACTCCTACGAGCAGTACTTC.

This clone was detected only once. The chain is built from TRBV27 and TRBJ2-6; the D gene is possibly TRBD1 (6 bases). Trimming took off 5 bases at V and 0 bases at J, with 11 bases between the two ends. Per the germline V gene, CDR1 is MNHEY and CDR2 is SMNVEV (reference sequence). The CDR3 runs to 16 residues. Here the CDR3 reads CASSQDSISGANVLTF. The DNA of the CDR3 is TGTGCCAGCAGTCAGGACAGCATCTCTGGGGCCAACGTCCTGACTTTC.

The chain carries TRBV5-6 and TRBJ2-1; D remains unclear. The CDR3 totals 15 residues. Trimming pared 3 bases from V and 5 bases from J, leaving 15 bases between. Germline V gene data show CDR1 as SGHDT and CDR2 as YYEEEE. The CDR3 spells CASSYVDHTNNEQFF. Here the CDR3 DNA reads TGTGCCAGCAGCTACGTAGACCATACAAACAATGAGCAGTTCTTC.

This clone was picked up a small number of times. CDR3 protein: CASNRRTTGSEKLFF. The DNA of the CDR3 is TGTGCCAGCAACCGCAGGACAACAGGTAGTGAAAAACTGTTTTTT. The V gene is TRBV2, the J gene TRBJ1-4; the D gene is possibly TRBD1 (5 bases). The germline CDR1 and CDR2 sequences are SNHLY and FYNNEI. The V and J ends lost 7 bases and 7 bases respectively, with 19 bases between them. The CDR3 is made up of 15 amino acids.

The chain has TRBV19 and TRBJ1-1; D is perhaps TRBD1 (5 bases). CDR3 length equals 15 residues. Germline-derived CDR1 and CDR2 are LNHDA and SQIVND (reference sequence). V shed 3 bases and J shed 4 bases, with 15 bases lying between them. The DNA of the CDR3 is TGTGCCAGTAGTATCTGGGGCCCAGCCCGCACTGAAGCTTTCTTT. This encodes CASSIWGPARTEAFF.

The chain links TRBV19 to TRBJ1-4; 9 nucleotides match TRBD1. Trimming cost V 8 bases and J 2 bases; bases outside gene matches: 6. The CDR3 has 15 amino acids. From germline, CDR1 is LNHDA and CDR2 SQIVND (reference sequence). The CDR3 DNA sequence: TGTGCCAGTTCACAGGGGGCATCGACTAATGAAAAACTGTTTTTT. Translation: CASSQGASTNEKLFF.

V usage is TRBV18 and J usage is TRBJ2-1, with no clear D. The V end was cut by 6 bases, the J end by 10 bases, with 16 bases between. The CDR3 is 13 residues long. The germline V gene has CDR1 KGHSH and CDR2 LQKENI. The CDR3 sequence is CASSISRVEEQFF. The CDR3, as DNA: TGTGCCAGCTCTATATCTAGGGTAGAGGAGCAGTTCTTC.

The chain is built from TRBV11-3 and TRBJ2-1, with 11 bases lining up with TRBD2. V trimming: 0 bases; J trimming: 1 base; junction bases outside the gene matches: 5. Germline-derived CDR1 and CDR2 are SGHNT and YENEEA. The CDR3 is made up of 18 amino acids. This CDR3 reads CASSLDPTSGESYNEQFF. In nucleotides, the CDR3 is TGTGCCAGCAGCTTAGACCCGACTAGCGGGGAATCCTACAATGAGCAGTTCTTC.

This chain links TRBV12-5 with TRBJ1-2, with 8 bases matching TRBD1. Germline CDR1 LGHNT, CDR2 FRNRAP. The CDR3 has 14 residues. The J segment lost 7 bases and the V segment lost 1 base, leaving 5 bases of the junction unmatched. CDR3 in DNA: TGTGCTAGTGGTTTGGCAGGGGGCCTAAGTGGCTACACCTTC. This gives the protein CASGLAGGLSGYTF.